The sequence of this TCR beta chain was determined in a study of PD-L1 blockade in urothelial cancer. Study information: Counts from blood samples showed a median of about 150,000 T cells. Study-wide points: At 3 weeks on treatment, tumor-associated clones expanded more with durable benefit.

Every PCR got spiked synthetic TCR analog templates. TCRdb's copy holds only in-frame clones and misses some; the assay was immunoSEQ multiplex PCR. The sample holds about 74,000 clones, under 90% seen once. For this clone: What it binds is unknown.

Time point described: pretreatment peripheral blood. CDR1 is SQVTM and CDR2 is ANQGSEA in the germline V gene. The CDR3 consists of 17 residues. The J gene is TRBJ2-5, the V gene TRBV29-1, with 10 bases identical to TRBD1. The DNA end favors TRBJ2-7, so the J call may be wrong. The receptor was isolated from a man aged 65-85 years with urothelial cancer. The starting material was PBMCs, obtained around atezolizumab (anti-PD-L1) treatment. The CDR3 DNA reads as TGCAGCGTTGGTCAGGACAGGGGGTTCTTTAGCTCCTACGAGCAGTACTTC. It encodes CSVGQDRGFFSSYEQYF.